This T cell receptor (beta chain) is drawn from a study of CD8+ T cells in alopecia areata. Pooled cells of cutaneous lymph node origin were sorted on CD4, CD8alpha, NKG2D, NKG2ACE and other markers. As the sequencing template, cDNA was produced by extracting RNA and reverse transcribing it. Generated by immunoSEQ multiplex PCR, the TCRdb table keeps only in-frame clones and is missing some. The profile covers about 270,000 clones, none occurring a single time. In this sample, this clone turned up a few times. Genes and germline are mouse. This sample includes further DNA sequences coding for the same CDR3. The sequenced material came from CD4+ T cells sorted from a lymph node. The clonotype comes from a C3H/HeJ mouse with alopecia areata. The strain is characterized by the MHC haplotype H2-k.

The CDR3 spells CTCSATGANTGQLYF. The part of the CDR3 DNA that was read is TGCACCTGCAGTGCTACAGGGGCAAACACCGGG. The rearrangement uses TRBV1 and TRBJ2-2, with 7 bases lining up with TRBD1. The read finishes 4 residues shy of the CDR3 end, and the germline J gene is used to complete it. This CDR3 is 15 amino acids long. The J segment lost 0 bases and the V segment lost 3 bases, leaving 1 base of the junction unmatched. Germline V lookup: CDR1 NSQYPW, CDR2 LRSPGD (reference sequence). Full variable domain (remainder filled in from reference TRBV1 and TRBJ2-2): VTLLEQNPRWRLVPRGQAVNLRCILKNSQYPWMSWYQQDLQKQLQWLFTLRSPGDKEVKSLPGADYLATRVTDTELRLQVANMSQGRTLYCTCSATGANTGQLYFGEGSKLTVL.